This entry lists 24 T cell receptor beta chains sequenced from one sample in a study of molecular identifiers for immune sequencing clone quantification. One entry per CDR3 protein, called by TCRdb with MiXCR from the PCR reads. Of roughly 630,000 distinct CDR3 sequences detected, less than 30% appear once; the ten largest clones hold 0.75% to 0.8%. The sequencing input was naive CD8+ T cells from blood, with Jurkat cell RNA spiked in. This sample's subset: FACS-sorted CD8+CD4-CCR7+CD45RA+ naive T cells. These receptors all stem from a human donor in good health. Some libraries in this study had Jurkat cell RNA spiked in.

V is TRBV27 and J is TRBJ2-5, with D possibly TRBD1 on 5 matching bases. Deletions cut 5 bases from V and 4 bases from J, with 14 bases between. This CDR3 spans 14 amino acids. In germline, CDR1 is MNHEY, CDR2 SMNVEV (reference sequence). The CDR3 nucleotides read TGTGCCAGCAGTCCAATAGGGGCCGGAGAGACCCAGTACTTC. This gives the protein CASSPIGAGETQYF.

About this clonotype: It may be a read error: a sequence one base away is much more abundant. The chain employs TRBV7-6 and TRBJ1-3; D possibly corresponds to TRBD1 (5 bases). The CDR3 covers 15 residues. Germline V gives CDR1 SGHVS, CDR2 FNYEAQ. DNA of the CDR3: TGTGCCATCAGCTTATTAGGGGATTCTGGAAACACCATATATTTT. Its translation: CAISLLGDSGNTIYF.

CDR3 protein: CASSPGPTGSYEQYF. The CDR3 region has the DNA TGTGCCAGCAGCCCCGGCCCGACCGGCTCCTACGAGCAGTACTTC. The V call is TRBV7-9, the J call TRBJ2-7; D is unresolved. Germline V gene sequence: CDR1 SEHNR, CDR2 FQNEAQ (reference sequence). The CDR3 totals 15 residues. V was trimmed by 5 bases and J by 0 bases, leaving 14 bases between them.

A few counts support this clonotype. This chain uses TRBV4-2 with TRBJ2-1, with no clear D. This CDR3 comprises 15 residues. Germline values: CDR1 LGHNA, CDR2 YNFKEQ. Trimming pared 5 bases from V and 4 bases from J, leaving 15 bases between. This chain's CDR3 is CASSDLRQQYNEQFF. The CDR3 DNA reads as TGTGCCAGCAGCGACCTCCGTCAGCAATACAATGAGCAGTTCTTC.

As to this clonotype: At one boundary the junction diverges from the germline segment, which might be a read error. The CDR3 reads CSVEDSEQCF. CDR3 nucleotide sequence: TGCAGCGTTGAAGATTCCGAGCAGTGCTTC. The V gene is TRBV29-1, the J gene TRBJ2-7, with D unresolved. The CDR3 is made up of 10 amino acids. CDR1 is SQVTM and CDR2 is ANQGSEA in the germline V gene.

This clonotype occurred many times. The gene calls are TRBV6-1 and TRBJ1-2; D remains ambiguous. V was cut by 2 bases and J by 4 bases, with 14 bases left in between. Germline CDR1 MNHNS, CDR2 SASEGT. The CDR3 is 15 residues long. CDR3 residues: CASSELGQNPYGYTF. As DNA, the CDR3 is TGTGCCAGCAGTGAATTAGGCCAGAATCCCTATGGCTACACCTTC.

The sample holds many counts of this clonotype. V is TRBV29-1 and J is TRBJ2-3; TRBD1 matches 7 bases. The V gene end was trimmed by 4 bases and the J gene end by 0 bases; junction bases not matched to a gene: 22. This CDR3 region has 20 residues. In germline, CDR1 is SQVTM, CDR2 ANQGSEA. CDR3 residues: CSVGVSIGQDSFPSTDTQYF. The DNA for the CDR3 is TGCAGCGTTGGAGTTAGTATAGGACAGGATTCTTTTCCTAGCACAGATACGCAGTATTTT.

The chain is built from TRBV19 and TRBJ2-2; the D is unclear. CDR1 is LNHDA and CDR2 is SQIVND in the germline V gene (reference sequence). This CDR3 contains 17 residues. Trimming pared 7 bases from V and 1 base from J, leaving 19 bases between. The CDR3 coding sequence is TGTGCCAGTAATAAACCCTTGGCTTCGGAGAACACCGGGGAGCTGTTTTTT. Its translation is CASNKPLASENTGELFF.

The chain links TRBV27 to TRBJ1-2; D not resolved. CDR1 and CDR2 from the germline V gene are MNHEY and SMNVEV (reference sequence). The CDR3 contains 15 residues. Between the trimmed V and J ends, which lost 5 bases and 0 bases, there was a span of 13 bases. In nucleotides, the CDR3 is TGTGCCAGCAGTCCCCGGACTCTAGCTAACTATGGCTACACCTTC. Its protein product is CASSPRTLANYGYTF.

A remark on this clonotype: Sequence at one end of the junction differs from germline and may be a read error. The chain links TRBV9 to TRBJ2-2; D is ambiguous. This CDR3 is built from 15 residues. The V gene's germline CDR1 is SGDLS and CDR2 YYNGEE. In DNA, the CDR3 is TGTGCCAGCTGCGTTTTTGCCCTAGGCGGCGGGGAGCTGTTTTTT. It yields the protein CASCVFALGGGELFF.

The chain employs TRBV6-5 and TRBJ1-6; TRBD1 matches 7 bases. With 6 bases clipped from V and 6 bases from J, the junction kept 8 bases outside the gene matches. Germline V gives CDR1 MNHEY, CDR2 SVGAGI. The CDR3 has 15 amino acids. CDR3 nucleotides: TGTGCCAGCAGAACCGGGGACAGCCTTAATTCACCCCTCCACTTT. Translation gives CASRTGDSLNSPLHF.

This clonotype has more than one count but fewer than ten. The rearrangement joins TRBV7-9 to TRBJ1-1, with D possibly being TRBD1 (5 bases). From germline, CDR1 is SEHNR and CDR2 FQNEAQ (reference sequence). This CDR3 is built from 13 residues. The ends were cut back, 2 bases at V and 7 bases at J, with 11 bases in the middle. The CDR3 DNA follows: TGTGCCAGCAGCTTACCGATGGGGGGTGAAGCTTTCTTT. It specifies CASSLPMGGEAFF.

For this clonotype: It may be a read error: a sequence one base away is much more abundant. This sequence joins TRBV4-3 and TRBJ2-3, with a possible D match to TRBD1 (5 bases). In germline, CDR1 is LGHNA, CDR2 YSLEER. CDR3 length: 16 residues. The V and J ends lost 1 base and 5 bases respectively, with 16 bases between them. CDR3 sequence (DNA): TGCGCCAGCAGCCAAGCGCAGGGTTGGGCGGAAGATACGCAGTATTTT. Protein: CASSQAQGWAEDTQYF.

This clonotype was detected a few times. The chain combines TRBV3-1 with TRBJ2-5, with TRBD1 matching 9 bases. The CDR3 is 16 residues long. Germline V gene lookup returns CDR1 LGHDT and CDR2 YNNKEL (reference sequence). Trimming took 4 bases from V and 1 from J; bases not matched to a gene: 7. The CDR3 DNA reads TGTGCCAGCAGCCTTTCCGGGACAGGGCTCCAAGAGACCCAGTACTTC. Translating gives CASSLSGTGLQETQYF.

In the case of this clonotype: It may be a read error: a sequence one base away is much more abundant. The chain couples TRBV27 to TRBJ2-1; 7 bases fit TRBD1. This CDR3 has 14 amino acids. Germline CDR1 is MNHEY and CDR2 is SMNVEV (reference sequence). CDR3 sequence: CACSFEAGGNEQFF. The CDR3 DNA reads TGTGCCTGCAGTTTTGAGGCAGGGGGCAATGAGCAGTTCTTC.

This clonotype has a count of ten or more. The chain recombines TRBV20-1 with TRBJ2-7; D tentatively reads TRBD1 or TRBD2 (5 bases each). V lost 3 bases, J lost 2 bases, and 14 bases lay in between. CDR3 size: 14 residues. Germline CDR1 DFQATT, CDR2 SNEGSKA (reference sequence). CDR3 in DNA: TGCAGTGCTAGGGACCGGGACGAAACCTACGAGCAGTACTTC. As protein: CSARDRDETYEQYF.

This clonotype was counted a few times. This chain connects TRBV5-5 to TRBJ2-7; TRBD1 matches 9 bases. Germline-derived CDR1 and CDR2 are SGHKS and YYEKEE (reference sequence). V was clipped by 2 bases and J by 6 bases; unmatched bases: 9. This CDR3 has 15 residues. The CDR3 DNA reads TGTGCCAGCAGCTTTTCTCCGGGACAGGGTTCCGAGCAGTACTTC. As protein: CASSFSPGQGSEQYF.

This clonotype was seen a few times. The chain is built from TRBV4-3 and TRBJ2-5; D is unclear. Germline lookup yields CDR1 LGHNA and CDR2 YSLEER. The CDR3 runs to 13 residues. V was cut by 1 base and J by 4 bases, with 7 bases left in between. The CDR3 spells CASSQGVAETQYF. In DNA, the CDR3 is TGCGCCAGCAGCCAAGGGGTGGCAGAGACCCAGTACTTC.

Remarks on this clonotype: This CDR3 is missing its conserved last phenylalanine or tryptophan, likely due to a read error. J is TRBJ2-5 and V is TRBV5-1, with a weak D call TRBD1 (5 bases). V was shortened by 1 base and J by 3 bases, with 13 bases between the two germline ends. The CDR3 is made up of 15 amino acids. The germline V gene encodes CDR1 SGHRS and CDR2 YFSETQ. DNA for the CDR3: TGCGCCAGCAGCTTGCAGGACATGTTTGAAGAGACCCAGTACTCC. Protein: CASSLQDMFEETQYS.

The table lists this clonotype with many counts. This chain connects TRBV12-3 or TRBV12-4 to TRBJ2-3; D remains ambiguous. The V and J ends lost 5 bases and 2 bases respectively, with 11 bases between them. This CDR3 is built from 14 residues. DNA for the CDR3: TGTGCCAGCAGTCCACGGAGCCACACAGATACGCAGTATTTT. Its protein product is CASSPRSHTDTQYF.

This rearrangement joins TRBV4-1 to TRBJ2-1; 7 bases are a match to TRBD1. This CDR3 spans 15 amino acids. Germline values: CDR1 MGHRA, CDR2 YSYEKL. V was clipped by 3 bases and J by 2 bases; unmatched bases: 4. This chain's CDR3 is CASSQGQLTYNEQFF. Here the CDR3 DNA reads TGCGCCAGCAGCCAGGGACAGCTGACCTACAATGAGCAGTTCTTC.

The rearrangement uses TRBV20-1 and TRBJ2-5; TRBD2 matches 8 bases. The germline V gene encodes CDR1 DFQATT and CDR2 SNEGSKA (reference sequence). This CDR3 spans 13 amino acids. With 2 bases clipped from V and 9 bases from J, the junction kept 8 bases outside the gene matches. CDR3 DNA: TGCAGTGCTAGAAAGCTACTAGCGGAGGCCCAGTACTTC. As protein: CSARKLLAEAQYF.

This clonotype appeared a few times. The chain joins TRBV6-1 to TRBJ2-1; maybe TRBD2 (6 bases). CDR3 length: 16 residues. V lost 1 base to trimming and J lost 5 bases, with 15 bases between them. In germline, CDR1 is MNHNS, CDR2 SASEGT. CDR3 loop: CASSEVVTSPNNEQFF. The CDR3 nucleotides are TGTGCCAGCAGTGAAGTCGTGACTAGTCCCAACAATGAGCAGTTCTTC.

With respect to this clonotype: A far larger clone is one nucleotide away, so this likely arose from a read error. This chain uses TRBV5-1 with TRBJ2-7; perhaps TRBD1 as D (5 bases). This CDR3 region has 14 residues. Germline V gives CDR1 SGHRS, CDR2 YFSETQ. In DNA form, the CDR3 reads TGCACCAGCAGCTTGGGTCAGGGTACCTACGAGCAGTACTTC. Protein product: CTSSLGQGTYEQYF. Full variable domain (outside the CDR3, taken from reference TRBV5-1 and TRBJ2-7): KAGVTQTPRYLIKTRGQQVTLSCSPISGHRSVSWYQQTPGQGLQFLFEYFSETQRNKGNFPGRFSGRQFSNSRSEMNVSTLELGDSALYLCTSSLGQGTYEQYFGPGTRLTVT.